These T cell receptor beta chains were read from a single sample in a study of shared clonotypes between healthy human individuals. Only in-frame clones appear in the TCRdb table, and some are missing; sequencing was by immunoSEQ multiplex PCR. The sample shows 450,000 to 500,000 clones, over 70% of them seen only once. The sample was PBMCs. The receptors were gathered from a middle-aged woman in good health. Some clones in this sample may be carry-over from other donors' samples. Both conserved end residues are trimmed from each CDR3.

>TRBJ2-7|TRBV19
ASSTRTAGSYEQY
>TRBJ2-2|TRBV7-9
ASSLTGEGKNTGELF
>TRBJ1-2|TRBV5-1
ASSLAGGYT
>TRBJ1-2|TRBV28
ASSLRMSAVYGYT
>TRBJ2-1|TRBV6-6
ASSYLLAGEDNEQF
>TRBJ2-3|TRBV29-1
SARGYTDTQY
>TRBJ2-3|TRBV7-9
ASSLEGLATDTQY
>TRBJ1-5|TRBV19
ASGAGSRQH
>TRBJ2-2|TRBV30
AWSRVVTGELF
>TRBJ2-2|TRBV6-5
ASSYSGQGAGELF
>TRBJ2-1|TRBV6-5
ASNRDGGPNEQF
>TRBJ2-3|TRBV29-1
SVGVGGSLGTDTQY
>TRBJ2-3|TRBV7-9
ASSLAEGDTQY
>TRBJ2-6|TRBV7-9
ASSLGEGRSGANVLT
>TRBJ1-1|TRBV7-2
ASSFRGGNTEAF
>TRBJ2-7|TRBV27
ASSFSVGSYEQY
>TRBJ1-2|TRBV7-9
ASSLQGLAYGYT
>TRBJ2-7|TRBV2
ASSPTGAPYEQY
>TRBJ2-1|TRBV2
ASSETGRLYNEQF
>TRBJ2-7|TRBV18
ASSPTGYEQY
>TRBJ2-1|TRBV7-3
ASSIDYNEQF
>TRBJ2-1|TRBV7-2
ASLEDPLIDEQF
>TRBJ2-5|TRBV2
ASSEAPGQEETQY
>TRBJ1-2|TRBV6-5
ASSLQGFRGGYT
>TRBJ2-7|TRBV7-8
ASSLTRGRQTYEQY
>TRBJ2-3|TRBV28
ASSLDFMGDTQY
>TRBJ2-3|TRBV18
ASSPGRWGTDTQY
>TRBJ1-5|TRBV21-1
ASSALQGVVNQPQH
>TRBJ1-4|TRBV30
AGKGQGSEKLF
>TRBJ2-3|TRBV4-1
ASSPGWADTQY
>TRBJ1-1|TRBV29-1
SVDLLMNTEAF
>TRBJ1-1|TRBV4-3
ASSQGTGGVGEAF
>TRBJ2-3|TRBV6-6
ASSSGSSTDTQY
>TRBJ1-2|TRBV19
ASSIRQGIYT
>TRBJ1-2|TRBV5-6
ASSLPTTNYGYT
>TRBJ2-7|TRBV19
ASSYGQEHSYEQY
>TRBJ1-1|TRBV28
ASSFGARGAF
>TRBJ2-2|TRBV5-4
ASSRALAGELF
>TRBJ1-2|TRBV7-8
ASSPRVGSGYT
>TRBJ2-7|TRBV7-6
ASSLVPGQGAIYEQY
>TRBJ2-7|TRBV2
ASSDPLAWPSYEQY
>TRBJ1-1|TRBV4-1
ASSQFRDRGLRANTEAF
>TRBJ1-1|TRBV5-1
ASSLRGQGAIKTEAF
>TRBJ1-2|TRBV5-3
ARSLARTNYGYT
>TRBJ2-7|TRBV7-2
ASSSYFGEQY
>TRBJ2-2|TRBV28
ASTPAGGRAGELF
>TRBJ1-5|TRBV19
ASSIKGGRRPQH
>TRBJ2-2|TRBV5-1
ASSLGTSSTGELF